This T cell receptor (beta chain) was captured by sequencing in a study of human T cells and chemical hapten exposure. TCRdb called the RACE reads again in MiXCR, with one record for every CDR3 protein. The data show 250,000 or so distinct CDR3 sequences, around 7.7% seen once. From germline, CDR1 is MDHEN and CDR2 SYDVKM. The germline V and J ends were trimmed by 7 bases and 8 bases, with 20 bases remaining between them. The CDR3 loop spans 14 amino acids. As to time point: pre-sensitization, week 0. The sample's treatment: therapeutic diphenylcyclopropenone sensitization with weekly scalp DPC. Participating donors were patients with alopecia, aged 18 to 70 years, considered appropriate candidates for DPC.

Sequencing was performed on whole blood, taken in connection with sensitization to the hapten diphenylcyclopropenone (DPC). This chain uses TRBV28 with TRBJ1-1, with D possibly TRBD1 on 5 matching bases. This clonotype was obtained from a man between 18 and 35 years old with alopecia areata. Some clones in this sample may be carry-over from other donors' samples. The CDR3 nucleotides read TGTGCCAGCAAAATTTGGGACGGAGGCAACGAAGCTTTCTTT. Amino acid sequence: CASKIWDGGNEAFF.